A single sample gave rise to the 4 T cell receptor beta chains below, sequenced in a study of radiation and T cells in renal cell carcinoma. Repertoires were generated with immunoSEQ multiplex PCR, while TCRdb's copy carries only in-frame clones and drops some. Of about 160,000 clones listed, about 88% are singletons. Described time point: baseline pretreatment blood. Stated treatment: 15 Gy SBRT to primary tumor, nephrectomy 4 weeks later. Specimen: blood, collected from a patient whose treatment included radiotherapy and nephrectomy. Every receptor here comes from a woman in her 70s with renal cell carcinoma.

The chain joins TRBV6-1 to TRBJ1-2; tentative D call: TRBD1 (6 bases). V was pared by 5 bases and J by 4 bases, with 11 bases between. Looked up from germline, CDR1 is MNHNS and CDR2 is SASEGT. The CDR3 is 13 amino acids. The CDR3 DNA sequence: TGTGCCAGCAGTCCCGACAGGACCTATGGCTACACCTTC. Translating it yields CASSPDRTYGYTF.

DNA for the CDR3: TGTGCCAGCAGCTTAGTAAGACAGGGGAACGAGCAGTACTTC. It encodes CASSLVRQGNEQYF. The chain couples TRBV7-6 to TRBJ2-7; 8 positions agree with TRBD1. The germline CDR1 and CDR2 sequences are SGHVS and FNYEAQ. V shed 1 base, J shed 5 bases, and the junction held 4 bases outside the gene matches. This CDR3 region has 14 residues. The whole variable domain, filled in from reference TRBV7-6 and TRBJ2-7, reads GAGVSQSPRYKVTKRGQDVALRCDPISGHVSLYWYRQALGQGPEFLTYFNYEAQQDKSGLPNDRFSAERPEGSISTLTIQRTEQRDSAMYRCASSLVRQGNEQYFGPGTRLTVT.

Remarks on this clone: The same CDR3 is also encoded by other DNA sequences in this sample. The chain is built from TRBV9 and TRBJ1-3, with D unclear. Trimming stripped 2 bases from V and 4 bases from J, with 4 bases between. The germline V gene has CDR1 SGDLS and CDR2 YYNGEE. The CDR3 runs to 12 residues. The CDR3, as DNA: TGTGCCAGCAGCGTTGGGGGAAACACCATATATTTT. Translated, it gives CASSVGGNTIYF.

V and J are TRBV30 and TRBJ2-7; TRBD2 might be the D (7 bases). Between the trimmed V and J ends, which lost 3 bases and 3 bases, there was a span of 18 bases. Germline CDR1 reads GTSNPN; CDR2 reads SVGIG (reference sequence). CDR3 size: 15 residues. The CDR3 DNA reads TGTGCCTGGAGCGAGGGGGGGCAGGGAGGCTACGAGCAGTACTTC. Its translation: CAWSEGGQGGYEQYF.